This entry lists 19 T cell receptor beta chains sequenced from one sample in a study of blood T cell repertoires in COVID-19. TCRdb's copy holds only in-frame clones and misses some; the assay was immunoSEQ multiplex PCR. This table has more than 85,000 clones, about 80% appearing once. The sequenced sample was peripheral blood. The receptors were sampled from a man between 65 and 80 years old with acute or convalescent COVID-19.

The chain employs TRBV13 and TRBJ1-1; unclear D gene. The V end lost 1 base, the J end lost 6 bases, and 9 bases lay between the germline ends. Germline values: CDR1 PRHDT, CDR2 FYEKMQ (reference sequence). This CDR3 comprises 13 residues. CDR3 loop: CASSLAGIPEAFF. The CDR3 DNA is TGTGCCAGCAGCTTAGCGGGGATCCCTGAAGCTTTCTTT.

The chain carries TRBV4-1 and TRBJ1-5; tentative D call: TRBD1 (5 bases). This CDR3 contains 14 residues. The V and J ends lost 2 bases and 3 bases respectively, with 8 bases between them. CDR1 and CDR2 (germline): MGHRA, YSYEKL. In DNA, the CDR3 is TGCGCCAGCAGCCAAAGACAGTTCAATCAGCCCCAGCATTTT. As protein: CASSQRQFNQPQHF.

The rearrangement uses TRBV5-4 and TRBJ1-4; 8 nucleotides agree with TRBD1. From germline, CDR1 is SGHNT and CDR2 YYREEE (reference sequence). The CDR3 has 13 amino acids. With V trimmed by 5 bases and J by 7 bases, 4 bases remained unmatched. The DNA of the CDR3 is TGTGCCAGCAGTCAGGACAGGGCTGAAAAACTGTTTTTT. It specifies CASSQDRAEKLFF.

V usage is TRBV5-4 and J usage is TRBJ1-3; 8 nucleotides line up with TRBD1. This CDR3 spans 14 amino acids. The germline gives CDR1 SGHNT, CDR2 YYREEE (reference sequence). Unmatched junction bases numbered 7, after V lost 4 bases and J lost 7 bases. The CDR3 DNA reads TGTGCCAGCAGCACGACAGGGGCTCGTAACACCATATATTTT. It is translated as CASSTTGARNTIYF.

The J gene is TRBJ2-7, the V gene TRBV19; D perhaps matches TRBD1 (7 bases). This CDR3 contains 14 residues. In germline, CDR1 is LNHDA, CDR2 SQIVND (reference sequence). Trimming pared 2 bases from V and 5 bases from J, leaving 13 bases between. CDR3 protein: CASSISAGGNEQYF. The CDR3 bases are TGTGCCAGTAGTATATCCGCAGGGGGGAACGAGCAGTACTTC.

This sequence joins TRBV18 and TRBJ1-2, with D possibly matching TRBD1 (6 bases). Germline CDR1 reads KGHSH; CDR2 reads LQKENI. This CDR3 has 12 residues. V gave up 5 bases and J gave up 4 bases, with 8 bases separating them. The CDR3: CASSSGVYGYTF. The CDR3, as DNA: TGTGCCAGCTCATCAGGGGTCTATGGCTACACCTTC.

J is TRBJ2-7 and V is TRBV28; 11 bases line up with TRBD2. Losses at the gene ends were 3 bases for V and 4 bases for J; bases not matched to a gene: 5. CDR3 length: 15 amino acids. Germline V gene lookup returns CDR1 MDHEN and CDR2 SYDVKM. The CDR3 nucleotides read TGTGCCAGCAGTTTTCTAGCGGGAGGCCAGTACGAGCAGTACTTC. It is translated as CASSFLAGGQYEQYF.

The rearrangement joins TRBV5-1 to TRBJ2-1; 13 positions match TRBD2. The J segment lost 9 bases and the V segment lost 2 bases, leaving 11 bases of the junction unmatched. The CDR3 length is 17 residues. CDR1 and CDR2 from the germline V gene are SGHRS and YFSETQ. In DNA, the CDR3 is TGCGCCAGCAGCTTTTCCCCACCACTAGCGGGAGGGACTGAGCAGTTCTTC. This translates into CASSFSPPLAGGTEQFF.

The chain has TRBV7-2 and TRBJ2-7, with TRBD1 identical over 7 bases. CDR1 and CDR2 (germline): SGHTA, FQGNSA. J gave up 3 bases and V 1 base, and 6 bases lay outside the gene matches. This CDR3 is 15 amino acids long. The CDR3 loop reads CASSLDLGTVYEQYF. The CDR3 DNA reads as TGTGCCAGCAGCTTAGACCTCGGGACAGTCTACGAGCAGTACTTC.

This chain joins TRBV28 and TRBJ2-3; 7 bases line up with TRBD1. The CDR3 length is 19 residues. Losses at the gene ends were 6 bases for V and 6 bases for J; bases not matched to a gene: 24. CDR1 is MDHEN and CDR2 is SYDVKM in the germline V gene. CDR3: CASSRRDIILDRAPDTQYF. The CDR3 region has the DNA TGTGCCAGCAGCCGACGAGACATAATCCTAGACAGGGCTCCTGATACGCAGTATTTT.

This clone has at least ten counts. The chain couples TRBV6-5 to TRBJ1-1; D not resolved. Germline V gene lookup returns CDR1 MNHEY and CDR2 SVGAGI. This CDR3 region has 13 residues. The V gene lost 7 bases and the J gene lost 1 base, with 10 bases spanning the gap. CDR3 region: CASTLRENTEAFF. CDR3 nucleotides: TGTGCCAGCACCCTCCGGGAGAACACTGAAGCTTTCTTT.

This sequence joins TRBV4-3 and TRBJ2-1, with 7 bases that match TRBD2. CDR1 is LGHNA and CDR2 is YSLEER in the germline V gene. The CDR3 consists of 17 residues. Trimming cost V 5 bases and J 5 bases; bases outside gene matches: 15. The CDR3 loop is CASSSKFDVAGNNEQFF. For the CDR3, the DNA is TGCGCCAGCAGCTCCAAGTTCGACGTAGCGGGCAACAATGAGCAGTTCTTC.

The CDR3, as DNA: TGCAGTGCTAGTGCTCCGGGACAGGGGGCGAAGTTTTATGGCTACACCTTC. It codes for CSASAPGQGAKFYGYTF. V is TRBV20-1 and J is TRBJ1-2; 12 bases fit TRBD1. Germline-derived CDR1 and CDR2 are DFQATT and SNEGSKA (reference sequence). The CDR3 has 17 residues. After removal of 3 bases from V and 5 bases from J, the junction contained 13 bases not matched to a gene.

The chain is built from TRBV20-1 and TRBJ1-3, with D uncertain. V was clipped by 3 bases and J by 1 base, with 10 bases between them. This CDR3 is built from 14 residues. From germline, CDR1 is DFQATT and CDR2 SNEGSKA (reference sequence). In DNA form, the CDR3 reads TGCAGTGCTAGTGGACTCGGGTCTGGAAACACCATATATTTT. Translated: CSASGLGSGNTIYF.

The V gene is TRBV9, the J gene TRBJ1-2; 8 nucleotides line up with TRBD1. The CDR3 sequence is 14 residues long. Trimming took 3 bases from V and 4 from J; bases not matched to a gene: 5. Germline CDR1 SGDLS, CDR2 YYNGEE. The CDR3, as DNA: TGTGCCAGCAGCGATCGGACAGGGCGCTATGGCTACACCTTC. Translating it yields CASSDRTGRYGYTF.

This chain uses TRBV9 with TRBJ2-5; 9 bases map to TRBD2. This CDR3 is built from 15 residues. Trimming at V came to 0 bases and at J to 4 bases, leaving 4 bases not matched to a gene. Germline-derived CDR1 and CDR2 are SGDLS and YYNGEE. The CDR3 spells CASSVAAGGRETQYF. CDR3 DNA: TGTGCCAGCAGCGTAGCGGCGGGAGGGCGAGAGACCCAGTACTTC.

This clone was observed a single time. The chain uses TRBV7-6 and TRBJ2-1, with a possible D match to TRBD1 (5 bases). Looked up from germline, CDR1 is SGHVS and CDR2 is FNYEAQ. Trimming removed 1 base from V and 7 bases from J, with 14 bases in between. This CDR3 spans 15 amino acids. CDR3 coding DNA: TGTGCCAGCAGCTTAGGACAGATCACGAGTAATGAGCAGTTCTTC. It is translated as CASSLGQITSNEQFF. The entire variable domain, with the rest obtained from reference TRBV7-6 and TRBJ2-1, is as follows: GAGVSQSPRYKVTKRGQDVALRCDPISGHVSLYWYRQALGQGPEFLTYFNYEAQQDKSGLPNDRFSAERPEGSISTLTIQRTEQRDSAMYRCASSLGQITSNEQFFGPGTRLTVL.

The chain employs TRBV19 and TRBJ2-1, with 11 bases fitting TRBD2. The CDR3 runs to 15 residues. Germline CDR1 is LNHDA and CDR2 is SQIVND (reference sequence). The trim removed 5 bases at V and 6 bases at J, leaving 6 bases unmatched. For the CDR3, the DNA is TGTGCCAGTAGTTTACTAGCGGGAGCGGCCAATGAGCAGTTCTTC. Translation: CASSLLAGAANEQFF.

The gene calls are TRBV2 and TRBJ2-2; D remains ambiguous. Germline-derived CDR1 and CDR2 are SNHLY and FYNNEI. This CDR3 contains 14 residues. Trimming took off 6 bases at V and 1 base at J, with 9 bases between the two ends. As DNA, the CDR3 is TGTGCCAGCAGAGATGCTAGGAACACCGGGGAGCTGTTTTTT. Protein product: CASRDARNTGELFF. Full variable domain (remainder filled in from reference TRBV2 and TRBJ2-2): EPEVTQTPSHQVTQMGQEVILRCVPISNHLYFYWYRQILGQKVEFLVSFYNNEISEKSEIFDDQFSVERPDGSNFTLKIRSTKLEDSAMYFCASRDARNTGELFFGEGSRLTVL.